This T cell receptor (beta chain) originates from a study of T cell responses to AZD1222 COVID-19 vaccine. This CDR3 contains 12 residues. The germline V gene has CDR1 MNHEY and CDR2 SMNVEV (reference sequence). Trimming removed 2 bases from V and 11 bases from J; junction bases left unmatched: 5. A note on this clone: Its antigen is not known.

Study outcomes and limitations: Vaccination with two AZD1222 doses was followed by a rise in Spike-specific TCR breadth and depth.

Sequencing used immunoSEQ multiplex PCR; TCRdb keeps in-frame clones, though not all of them. The sample gives 90,000 to 120,000 clones, about 90% of which show up once; roughly 21% is in the top ten. The TCR originated in an adult in good health. Here the sequenced sample was peripheral blood, taken on day 0 of AZD1222 vaccination. The genes are TRBV27 and TRBJ1-1; TRBD1 agrees at 7 bases. The DNA of the CDR3 is TGTGCCAGCAGTTTAAGACAGGGCTTGGCTTTCTTT. Translation: CASSLRQGLAFF.